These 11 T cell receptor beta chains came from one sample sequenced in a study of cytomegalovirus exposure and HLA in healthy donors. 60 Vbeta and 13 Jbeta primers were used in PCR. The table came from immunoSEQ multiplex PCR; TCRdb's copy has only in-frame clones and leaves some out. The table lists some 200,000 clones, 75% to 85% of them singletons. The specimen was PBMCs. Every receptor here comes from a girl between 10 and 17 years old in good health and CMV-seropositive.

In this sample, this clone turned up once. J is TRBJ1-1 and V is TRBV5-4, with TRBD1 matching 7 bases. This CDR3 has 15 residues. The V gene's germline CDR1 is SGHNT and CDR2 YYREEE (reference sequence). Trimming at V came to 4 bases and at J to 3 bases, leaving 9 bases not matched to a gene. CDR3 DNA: TGTGCCAGCAGCGCCTACAGGGGCGCGGACACTGAAGCTTTCTTT. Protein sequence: CASSAYRGADTEAFF.

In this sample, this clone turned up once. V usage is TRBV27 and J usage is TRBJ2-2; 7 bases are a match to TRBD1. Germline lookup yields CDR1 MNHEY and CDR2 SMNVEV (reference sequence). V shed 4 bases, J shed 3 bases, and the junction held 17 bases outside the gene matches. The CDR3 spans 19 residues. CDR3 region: CASSSGQVSPIRHTGELFF. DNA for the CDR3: TGTGCCAGCAGTTCCGGACAGGTGAGCCCAATAAGGCACACCGGGGAGCTGTTTTTT.

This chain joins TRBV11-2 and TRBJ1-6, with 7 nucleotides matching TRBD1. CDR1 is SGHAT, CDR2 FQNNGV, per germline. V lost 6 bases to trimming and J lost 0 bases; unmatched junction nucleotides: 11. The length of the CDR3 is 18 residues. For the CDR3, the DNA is TGTGCCAGCAGACAAGTCGACAGGGTAAGCTCCTATAATTCACCCCTCCACTTT. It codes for CASRQVDRVSSYNSPLHF. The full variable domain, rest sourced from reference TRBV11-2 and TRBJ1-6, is EAGVAQSPRYKIIEKRQSVAFWCNPISGHATLYWYQQILGQGPKLLIQFQNNGVVDDSQLPKDRFSAERLKGVDSTLKIQPAKLEDSAVYLCASRQVDRVSSYNSPLHFGNGTRLTVT.

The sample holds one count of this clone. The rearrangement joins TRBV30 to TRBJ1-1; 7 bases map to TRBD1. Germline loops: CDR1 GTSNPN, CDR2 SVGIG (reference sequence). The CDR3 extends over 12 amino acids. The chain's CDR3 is CAADRVNTEAFF. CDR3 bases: TGTGCTGCTGACAGGGTGAACACTGAAGCTTTCTTT.

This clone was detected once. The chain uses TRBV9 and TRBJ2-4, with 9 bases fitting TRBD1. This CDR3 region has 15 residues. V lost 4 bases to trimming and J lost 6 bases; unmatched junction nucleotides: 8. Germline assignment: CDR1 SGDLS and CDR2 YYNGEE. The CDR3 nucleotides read TGTGCCAGCAGCAGGACAGGGGATGTAAGAAACATTCAGTACTTC. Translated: CASSRTGDVRNIQYF.

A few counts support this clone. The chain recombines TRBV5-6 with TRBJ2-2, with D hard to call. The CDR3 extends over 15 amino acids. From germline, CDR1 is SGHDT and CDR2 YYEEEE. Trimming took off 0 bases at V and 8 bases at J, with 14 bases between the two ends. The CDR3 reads CASSLEIDISGELFF. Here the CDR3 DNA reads TGTGCCAGCAGCTTGGAAATTGACATATCAGGGGAGCTGTTTTTT.

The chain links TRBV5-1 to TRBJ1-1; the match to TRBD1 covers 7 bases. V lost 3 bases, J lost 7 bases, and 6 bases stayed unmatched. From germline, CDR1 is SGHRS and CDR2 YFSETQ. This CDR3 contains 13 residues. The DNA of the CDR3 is TGCGCCAGCAGCTCGACAGGGATGGTTGAAGCTTTCTTT. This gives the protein CASSSTGMVEAFF.

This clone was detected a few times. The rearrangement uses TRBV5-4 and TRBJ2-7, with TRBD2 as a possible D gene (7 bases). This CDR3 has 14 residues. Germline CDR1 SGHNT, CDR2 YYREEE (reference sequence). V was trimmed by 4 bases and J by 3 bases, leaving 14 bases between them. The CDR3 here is CASSGGGGIYEQYF. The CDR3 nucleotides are TGTGCCAGCAGCGGGGGCGGGGGAATCTACGAGCAGTACTTC.

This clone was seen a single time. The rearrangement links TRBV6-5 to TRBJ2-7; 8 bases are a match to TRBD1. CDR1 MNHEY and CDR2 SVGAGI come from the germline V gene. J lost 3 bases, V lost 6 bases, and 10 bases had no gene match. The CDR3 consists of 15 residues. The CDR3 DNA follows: TGTGCCAGCAGACCCGACAGGGGCCCTTACTACGAGCAGTACTTC. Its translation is CASRPDRGPYYEQYF.

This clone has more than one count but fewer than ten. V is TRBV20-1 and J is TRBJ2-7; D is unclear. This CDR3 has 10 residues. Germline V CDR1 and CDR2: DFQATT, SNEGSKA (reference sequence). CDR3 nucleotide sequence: TGCAGCGAGGATTCCTACGAGCAGTACTTC. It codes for CSEDSYEQYF.

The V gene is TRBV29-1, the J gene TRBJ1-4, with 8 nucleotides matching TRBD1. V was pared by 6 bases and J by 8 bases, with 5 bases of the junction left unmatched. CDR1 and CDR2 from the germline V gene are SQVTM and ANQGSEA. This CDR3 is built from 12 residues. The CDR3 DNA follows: TGCAGCGTAGAGGACAGGGACGAAAAACTGTTTTTT. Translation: CSVEDRDEKLFF.